A single sample is the source of the 25 T cell receptor beta chains below, sequenced in a study of cytomegalovirus exposure and HLA in healthy donors (dated by TCRdb to 2016 to 2017). The library was produced with the immunoSEQ multiplex PCR assay. Not all clones reach the TCRdb copy of this immuneACCESS table, which keeps in-frame sequences only. Checked studies attribute under half of the gap to unresolved V genes and leave the rest unexplained. For this sample there are 250,000 to 400,000 clones; 88% appear just once. Of the sample, approximately 0.95% falls within the top ten clones. The sample comprised PBMCs. These TCRs come from a man aged 25 to 45 in good health and CMV-seronegative.

The chain links TRBV30 to TRBJ2-5; a weak D match, TRBD1 (6 bases). This CDR3 has 15 amino acids. Trimming removed 3 bases at V and 5 bases at J, with 19 bases between. Germline loops: CDR1 GTSNPN, CDR2 SVGIG (reference sequence). The CDR3 bases are TGTGCCTGGAGCAGACCGACAGGAAGCCTGGAGACCCAGTACTTC. Residues: CAWSRPTGSLETQYF.

The genes are TRBV5-6 and TRBJ2-2, with 7 bases lining up with TRBD2. CDR1 is SGHDT and CDR2 is YYEEEE in the germline V gene. The J segment lost 6 bases and the V segment lost 4 bases, leaving 15 bases of the junction unmatched. This CDR3 comprises 17 residues. CDR3 sequence (DNA): TGTGCCAGCAGCCCCCTGGGGGAGGGGCGCACGTCCGGGGAGCTGTTTTTT. This gives the protein CASSPLGEGRTSGELFF. Drawing the rest from reference TRBV5-6 and TRBJ2-2, the complete variable domain is DAGVTQSPTHLIKTRGQQVTLRCSPKSGHDTVSWYQQALGQGPQFIFQYYEEEERQRGNFPDRFSGHQFPNYSSELNVNALLLGDSALYLCASSPLGEGRTSGELFFGEGSRLTVL.

V gene TRBV5-1 combines with J gene TRBJ2-7; D not certain. The CDR3 consists of 13 residues. V was clipped by 0 bases and J by 2 bases, with 6 bases between them. The germline CDR1 and CDR2 sequences are SGHRS and YFSETQ. CDR3 sequence: CASSLAYPYEQYF. In DNA form, the CDR3 reads TGCGCCAGCAGCTTGGCCTACCCCTACGAGCAGTACTTC.

V is TRBV19 and J is TRBJ2-5; D perhaps matches TRBD2 (7 bases). V dropped 0 bases and J dropped 1 base, with 12 bases sitting between them. There are 16 residues in the CDR3. Germline V CDR1 and CDR2: LNHDA, SQIVND (reference sequence). The DNA of the CDR3 is TGTGCCAGTAGTATAGATCATGCGGGGGCCCAAGAGACCCAGTACTTC. It yields the protein CASSIDHAGAQETQYF.

The genes are TRBV27 and TRBJ1-1; D is perhaps TRBD1 (5 bases). The V gene's germline CDR1 is MNHEY and CDR2 SMNVEV (reference sequence). This CDR3 comprises 15 residues. The V end lost 2 bases, the J end lost 4 bases, and 14 bases lay between the germline ends. The CDR3 loop is CASSLRVGLTTEAFF. The CDR3 DNA follows: TGTGCCAGCAGTTTACGAGTGGGACTTACCACTGAAGCTTTCTTT.

V and J are TRBV11-2 and TRBJ2-5; 11 nucleotides agree with TRBD2. J gave up 3 bases and V 8 bases, and 5 bases lay outside the gene matches. This CDR3 has 14 residues. The germline V gene has CDR1 SGHAT and CDR2 FQNNGV. Here the CDR3 reads CASSSSGGKETQYF. The CDR3 bases are TGTGCCAGCTCCTCTAGCGGGGGGAAAGAGACCCAGTACTTC.

V gene TRBV10-3 combines with J gene TRBJ1-2; D unresolved. V was shortened by 10 bases and J by 8 bases, with 23 bases between the two germline ends. Germline lookup yields CDR1 ENHRY and CDR2 SYGVKD. This CDR3 region has 14 residues. The CDR3 protein is CASTPGNHMGGYTF. The DNA of the CDR3 is TGTGCCAGCACCCCGGGGAATCATATGGGGGGCTACACCTTC.

The rearrangement uses TRBV7-2 and TRBJ2-4, with D possibly matching TRBD1 (5 bases). The length of the CDR3 is 14 residues. Trimming took off 1 base at V and 6 bases at J, with 10 bases between the two ends. CDR1 is SGHTA and CDR2 is FQGNSA in the germline V gene. The CDR3 DNA reads TGTGCCAGCAGCTTAGATCGACAGCTAAACATTCAGTACTTC. Translating it yields CASSLDRQLNIQYF.

Only one count was recorded for this clone. The chain links TRBV4-1 to TRBJ2-1; perhaps TRBD1 as D (7 bases). The V end was cut by 8 bases, the J end by 4 bases, with 12 bases between. This CDR3 is 13 amino acids long. CDR1 is MGHRA and CDR2 is YSYEKL in the germline V gene. As DNA, the CDR3 is TGCGCCAGCGATCAGGGGGGTTACAATGAGCAGTTCTTC. Translating gives CASDQGGYNEQFF.

This clone was counted once. This chain links TRBV11-2 with TRBJ1-1; D remains ambiguous. Germline assignment: CDR1 SGHAT and CDR2 FQNNGV. V was trimmed by 7 bases and J by 1 base, leaving 10 bases between them. The CDR3 spans 13 residues. CDR3 region: CASMTTPNTEAFF. The CDR3 DNA sequence: TGTGCCAGCATGACAACGCCGAACACTGAAGCTTTCTTT.

This chain links TRBV10-3 with TRBJ1-1; 8 bases are a match to TRBD1. CDR1 is ENHRY and CDR2 is SYGVKD in the germline V gene. Trimming at V came to 8 bases and at J to 0 bases, leaving 5 bases not matched to a gene. The CDR3 is 14 residues long. The CDR3: CAIGRDRMNTEAFF. CDR3 in DNA: TGTGCCATCGGCCGGGACAGGATGAACACTGAAGCTTTCTTT.

The gene calls are TRBV4-2 and TRBJ1-1, with TRBD1 as a possible D gene (6 bases). The V and J ends lost 2 bases and 1 base respectively, with 8 bases between them. This CDR3 has 14 residues. The germline V gene has CDR1 LGHNA and CDR2 YNFKEQ. CDR3 region: CASSQLDRNTEAFF. The CDR3 DNA reads TGTGCCAGCAGCCAATTGGACAGGAACACTGAAGCTTTCTTT.

The chain links TRBV4-3 to TRBJ1-4; 8 bases line up with TRBD1. V lost 2 bases and J lost 7; bases outside the gene matches: 6. Germline CDR1 LGHNA, CDR2 YSLEER. The CDR3 runs 15 residues. Here the CDR3 reads CASSQLDRAGEKLFF. The DNA for the CDR3 is TGCGCCAGCAGCCAACTGGACAGGGCGGGTGAAAAACTGTTTTTT.

This clone was seen just once. CDR3 nucleotides: TGTGCCAGCAGTATACCGGGACAGGGTTTCGATGAGCAGTTCTTC. Residues: CASSIPGQGFDEQFF. The gene calls are TRBV25-1 and TRBJ2-1, with 9 positions matching TRBD1. Germline values: CDR1 MGHDK, CDR2 SYGVNS. V gave up 5 bases and J gave up 8 bases; unmatched junction bases: 10. The CDR3 extends over 15 amino acids.

This chain links TRBV19 with TRBJ1-6; weak D call: TRBD1 (6 bases). The CDR3 spans 16 residues. The germline V gene has CDR1 LNHDA and CDR2 SQIVND (reference sequence). V was shortened by 5 bases and J by 5 bases, with 16 bases between the two germline ends. Here the CDR3 reads CASSPRAGQNNSPLHF. The DNA of the CDR3 is TGTGCCAGTAGTCCCAGGGCCGGACAGAATAATTCACCCCTCCACTTT.

The chain uses TRBV29-1 and TRBJ1-2; D call uncertain. The V gene lost 4 bases and the J gene lost 4 bases, with 13 bases spanning the gap. The CDR3 covers 13 residues. Germline V gene sequence: CDR1 SQVTM, CDR2 ANQGSEA. The CDR3: CSVVSRVGYGYTF. The CDR3 nucleotides read TGCAGCGTTGTCTCGAGGGTAGGCTATGGCTACACCTTC.

The chain links TRBV6-6 to TRBJ2-2; 12 bases are shared with TRBD2. Trimming removed 6 bases from V and 2 bases from J; junction bases left unmatched: 4. Germline lookup yields CDR1 MNHNY and CDR2 SVGAGI (reference sequence). CDR3 length equals 16 residues. This CDR3 reads CASSPTSGGNTGELFF. For the CDR3, the DNA is TGTGCCAGCAGCCCGACTAGCGGGGGTAACACCGGGGAGCTGTTTTTT.

The chain employs TRBV7-2 and TRBJ1-1, with D maybe TRBD1 (6 bases). Germline V gene data show CDR1 as SGHTA and CDR2 as FQGNSA. The CDR3 has 13 residues. V was shortened by 1 base and J by 10 bases, with 13 bases between the two germline ends. This CDR3 is CASSLVGGARAFF. The CDR3, as DNA: TGTGCCAGCAGCTTAGTTGGGGGGGCCCGAGCTTTCTTT.

The CDR3 is CASSYSTYHVSHEQYF. The CDR3, as DNA: TGTGCCAGCAGTTACTCGACTTACCACGTAAGCCACGAGCAGTACTTC. The gene calls are TRBV6-5 and TRBJ2-7; the D is unclear. The germline CDR1 and CDR2 sequences are MNHEY and SVGAGI. The CDR3 loop spans 16 amino acids. V lost 0 bases and J 5 bases, leaving 17 bases between the germline ends.

The rearrangement joins TRBV28 to TRBJ1-2; 7 nucleotides agree with TRBD1. The CDR3 runs 15 residues. CDR1 is MDHEN, CDR2 SYDVKM, per germline. V was clipped by 6 bases and J by 0 bases; unmatched bases: 7. The CDR3 loop is CASSPNRGSNYGYTF. The DNA for the CDR3 is TGTGCCAGCAGCCCCAACAGGGGCTCTAACTATGGCTACACCTTC.

The chain recombines TRBV19 with TRBJ1-6; the match to TRBD1 covers 7 bases. The V segment lost 2 bases and the J segment 5 bases; nucleotides outside the gene matches: 15. Germline V gene lookup returns CDR1 LNHDA and CDR2 SQIVND (reference sequence). CDR3 size: 19 residues. This CDR3 reads CASSIIFRGAQGNNSPLHF. CDR3 coding DNA: TGTGCCAGTAGTATAATTTTCAGGGGGGCACAAGGGAATAATTCACCCCTCCACTTT.

This chain uses TRBV7-9 with TRBJ1-1; D not certain. The germline V and J ends were trimmed by 5 bases and 6 bases, with 13 bases remaining between them. Per the germline V gene, CDR1 is SEHNR and CDR2 is FQNEAQ (reference sequence). The CDR3 contains 13 residues. For the CDR3, the DNA is TGTGCCAGCAGCCTACCTAGTACGGCTGAAGCTTTCTTT. Protein: CASSLPSTAEAFF.

This clone has only one observation. The V gene is TRBV5-1, the J gene TRBJ2-6; TRBD2 agrees at 7 bases. The CDR3 loop spans 18 amino acids. The germline gives CDR1 SGHRS, CDR2 YFSETQ. Trimming took 4 bases from V and 0 from J; bases not matched to a gene: 10. The CDR3 region is CASSPLAGDSSGANVLTF. For the CDR3, the DNA is TGCGCCAGCAGCCCCTTGGCGGGGGACTCCTCTGGGGCCAACGTCCTGACTTTC.

The chain employs TRBV7-9 and TRBJ1-3; D unclear. Germline CDR1 is SEHNR and CDR2 is FQNEAQ (reference sequence). The ends were cut back, 4 bases at V and 4 bases at J, with 14 bases in the middle. This CDR3 comprises 15 residues. The CDR3 sequence: CASSSGSFPGNTIYF. The CDR3 coding sequence is TGTGCCAGCAGCTCCGGGTCTTTCCCAGGAAACACCATATATTTT.

The chain uses TRBV6-6 and TRBJ2-2, with TRBD1 matching 8 bases. The germline gives CDR1 MNHNY, CDR2 SVGAGI (reference sequence). This CDR3 contains 14 residues. The V gene end was trimmed by 2 bases and the J gene end by 6 bases; junction bases not matched to a gene: 2. CDR3 amino acids: CASSYNRGAGELFF. In nucleotides, the CDR3 is TGTGCCAGCAGTTACAACAGGGGGGCCGGGGAGCTGTTTTTT.